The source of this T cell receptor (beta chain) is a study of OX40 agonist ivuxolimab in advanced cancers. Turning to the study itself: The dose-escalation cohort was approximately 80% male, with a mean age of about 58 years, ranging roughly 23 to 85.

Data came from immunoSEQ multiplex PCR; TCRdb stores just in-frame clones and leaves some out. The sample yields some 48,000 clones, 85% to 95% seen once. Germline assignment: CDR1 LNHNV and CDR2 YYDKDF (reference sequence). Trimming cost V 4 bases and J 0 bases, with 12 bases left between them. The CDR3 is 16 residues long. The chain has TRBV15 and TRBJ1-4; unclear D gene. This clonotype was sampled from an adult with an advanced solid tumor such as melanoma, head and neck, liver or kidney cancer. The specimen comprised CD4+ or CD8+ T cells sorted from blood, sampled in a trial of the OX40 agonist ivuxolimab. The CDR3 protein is CATSINSGTTNEKLFF. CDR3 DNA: TGTGCCACCAGCATAAACTCCGGCACAACTAATGAAAAACTGTTTTTT.